The 7 T cell receptor beta chains in this list originate from one sample, sequenced in a study of blood T cell repertoires in COVID-19. Using immunoSEQ multiplex PCR, the repertoire was profiled, and TCRdb retains in-frame clones only, with some absent. Here the sample spans around 100,000 clones, around 91% being singletons. The sample was peripheral blood. These receptors all come from an elderly woman with acute or convalescent COVID-19.

As DNA, the CDR3 is TGTGCCAGCAGCTTAAACAGCTACGAGCAGTACTTC. This encodes CASSLNSYEQYF. V gene TRBV11-2 combines with J gene TRBJ2-7, with unresolved D. Per the germline V gene, CDR1 is SGHAT and CDR2 is FQNNGV. CDR3 length: 12 residues. Trimming cost V 2 bases and J 3 bases, with 5 bases left between them.

This chain uses TRBV29-1 with TRBJ1-4; D possibly corresponds to TRBD1 (5 bases). There are 15 residues in the CDR3. Germline V gene sequence: CDR1 SQVTM, CDR2 ANQGSEA. Trimming shortened V by 4 bases and J by 2 bases, and 14 bases separated the two germline ends. The CDR3 loop is CSVVGGMATNEKLFF. DNA for the CDR3: TGCAGCGTTGTGGGGGGAATGGCCACTAATGAAAAACTGTTTTTT.

The CDR3: CASSQDLSGTASGANVLTF. The CDR3 DNA sequence: TGCGCCAGCAGCCAAGATCTGTCCGGGACAGCCTCTGGGGCCAACGTCCTGACTTTC. The genes are TRBV4-3 and TRBJ2-6, with TRBD1 matching 7 bases. The trim removed 0 bases at V and 0 bases at J, leaving 8 bases unmatched. This CDR3 has 19 amino acids. CDR1 LGHNA and CDR2 YSLEER come from the germline V gene.

The chain couples TRBV2 to TRBJ1-1, with D perhaps matching TRBD1 (6 bases). From germline, CDR1 is SNHLY and CDR2 FYNNEI. With 6 bases removed from V and 1 base from J, the gap between germline ends came to 9 bases. This CDR3 region has 13 residues. The CDR3 reads CASRGQPNTEAFF. In nucleotides, the CDR3 is TGTGCCAGCAGGGGACAACCGAACACTGAAGCTTTCTTT.

V gene TRBV2 combines with J gene TRBJ2-7, with TRBD2 matching 8 bases. V lost 6 bases and J lost 7; bases outside the gene matches: 17. Germline V lookup: CDR1 SNHLY, CDR2 FYNNEI. The CDR3 spans 16 residues. The DNA for the CDR3 is TGTGCCAGCAGATGGCCATCCGGGACCGGGACTAGGGAGCAGTACTTC. Amino acid sequence: CASRWPSGTGTREQYF.

This chain joins TRBV10-1 and TRBJ1-1; 10 nucleotides align to TRBD1. The length of the CDR3 is 15 residues. Trimming at V came to 9 bases and at J to 1 base, leaving 8 bases not matched to a gene. Germline V gene data show CDR1 as WNHNN and CDR2 as SYGVQD (reference sequence). The CDR3 here is CASSRDRGTNTEAFF. CDR3 sequence (DNA): TGCGCCAGTAGCCGGGACAGGGGCACGAACACTGAAGCTTTCTTT.

The chain uses TRBV30 and TRBJ1-4; the D gene is possibly TRBD1 (5 bases). Germline V CDR1 and CDR2: GTSNPN, SVGIG (reference sequence). This CDR3 is 14 amino acids long. Trimming took 2 bases from V and 1 from J, leaving 8 bases between them. The CDR3 sequence: CAWSWQGTNEKLFF. The CDR3, as DNA: TGTGCCTGGAGTTGGCAGGGAACTAATGAAAAACTGTTTTTT.